This paragraph reports one T cell receptor (beta chain). The antigen this receptor binds is unknown. The input lacks base qualities; no much larger clone sits a single base away. The data were taken from a study of cytomegalovirus exposure and HLA in healthy donors (dated by TCRdb to the late 2010s). About the full investigation: According to an earlier analysis of 550 to 750 of the donors, about 190 million T cells yielded 117 million unique TCR beta sequences and 276 Gb of sequence data. To decide whether each TCR beta V gene segment behaved as functional or pseudogenic, an earlier analysis of approximately 600 of the donors relied on high-throughput TCR beta sequencing. Both class I and class II loci were covered by HLA typing, at four-digit resolution. Among about 400 genotyped donors of the cohort, an average of roughly 230,000 unique TCR beta nucleotide sequences was sequenced per donor, of which about 19% were non-productive. Around 330 gigabases of sequencing data and around 80 million unique TCR sequences made up an early release that covered several hundred HLA-typed donors. A handful of DR-DQ haplotypes were handled as single units for association and clustering because linkage in the cohort was strong. In a later analysis, previously published TCR beta repertoires from 550 to 750 donors were re-analyzed and high-resolution HLA genotyping was added so that TCR occurrence patterns could be studied. Donor age, sex, ethnicity and CMV serostatus were compiled alongside the repertoire data. Rather than drawing on any new phenotypic data, the later analysis identified candidate immune exposures from TCR beta sequences and the way those sequences occurred across donors. To predict cytomegalovirus infection status, the study combined high-throughput TCR immunosequencing, statistical association of individual TCRs with disease status, and machine learning. Of the roughly 420 genotyped donors, roughly 80% were placed in the genetic ancestry cluster associated with self-reported Caucasian donors. The study aimed to test whether signatures of past pathogen exposure could be identified by cataloging public T cell receptors. The T cell repertoires of 666 subjects were profiled by immunosequencing and related to cytomegalovirus serostatus. All discovery cohort repertoires had been generated on a single sequencing platform. Along with the approximately 700-subject first cohort, a separate validation cohort of around 120 different subjects was used. The number of donors typed differed by locus, with roughly 629-640 for A, B, C, DRB1 and DQB1, approximately 500 for DQA1, 600 to 610 for DPA1, and 450 to 480 for DPB1. Genome-wide SNP genotypes for about three fifths of the roughly 700 donors were used in a later genetic analysis, which treated that subset as a discovery cohort. Overall results and qualifications from the work: Linkage disequilibrium might explain the correlated functional status among segregating V segments, but an unknown experimental factor could not be excluded. The only immune exposure information available for the cohort was CMV serostatus. A later analysis reported that several top co-occurrence clusters appeared linked to parvovirus B19, influenza, CMV and Epstein-Barr virus. In vitro tests confirmed that a few of the cytomegalovirus-associated TCR beta chains recognize cytomegalovirus antigens. Because counts were too low, some 17 rarely observed V segments, including chromosome 9 orphons, were excluded from the earlier analysis of 587 of the donors. In a later analysis, HLA-associated TCR beta chains were found to be more clonally expanded and to have lower generation probabilities than equally common non-associated chains. The classifier was reported to diagnose cytomegalovirus status with high specificity and sensitivity in both the original cohort and the validation cohort. The 87-base-pair reads could not distinguish some IMGT-functional V segments, including TRBV6-2 and TRBV6-3, so those segments were excluded. A total of 150 to 200 TCR beta chains were listed by the study as associated with cytomegalovirus. In a later genetic analysis, fewer N-insertions in productive TCRs were reported among donors in an Asian-associated ancestry cluster than the approximately 670-donor mean. While some public TCRs were present in many individuals, most TCR sequences turned up only very rarely across donors. This cohort had only TCR beta chains sequenced, and the lack of alpha or paired-chain data limited which features could be detected. When HLA alleles, especially DR and DQ, strongly co-occurred, attributing TCR associations to individual alleles was difficult. A cluster of highly shared sequence variants was judged likely to represent a technical artifact of the sequencing pipeline. In a later analysis, most CMV-associated TCR beta chains were found to appear HLA-restricted, with HLA associations seemingly driven largely by CMV exposure. A later analysis found that TCR association rates varied across HLA loci, with DRB1 alleles showing the most associated TCRs and HLA-C alleles the fewest. A further reported finding was that TCR beta sequences accurately predicted the HLA-A and HLA-B alleles for most subjects in the first cohort. Broadly in line with IMGT annotations, most TCR beta V segments showed up in productive rearrangements about 87% or about 30% of the time in an earlier analysis of approximately 600 of the donors. The authors suggested that the approach could potentially be generalized to other disease states and immunological phenotypes. A later genetic analysis associated a missense DCLRE1C variant with V-gene and J-gene trimming of TCR beta chains, and an independent cohort replicated the association. In a later analysis, some 17,000 TCR beta sequences were associated with specific HLA alleles at a false discovery rate of 0.05. Because HLA typing was missing for some donors at each locus, association tests included only the typed subset. Sequencing depth was assumed to be roughly uniform across donors in the presence/absence analyses, though that assumption may not hold.

Library method: the immunoSEQ multiplex PCR assay. For the multiplex PCR, a mixture combining 60 forward primers for TCR Vbeta segments and 13 reverse primers for TCR Jbeta segments was used. The CDR3 region of rearranged TCR beta genes was amplified from genomic DNA with a multiplex PCR assay. The amplified TCR beta libraries were sequenced on the Illumina HiSeq System as 87-base-pair reads. Processing in the source paper ran as follows. Across the roughly 670 repertoires, a later analysis counted approximately 83 million unique TCR beta chains, 9.5 million to 12 million of which were shared by at least two donors. Raw reads were error-corrected and collapsed into unique sequences by a nearest-neighbor algorithm in which closely related sequences were merged to remove PCR and sequencing errors. V, D and J gene segments were assigned by aligning CDR3 sequences to IMGT reference sequences. Each retained sequence needed at least a six-nucleotide match to both a V gene segment and a J gene segment. A rearrangement was called productive if the CDR3 had no stop codons and remained in frame with V and J, and every other rearrangement was called non-productive. Following IMGT convention, CDR3 was defined as the stretch from the second conserved V-encoded cysteine to the conserved J-encoded phenylalanine. Sequences without an unambiguous match to a single V gene segment were excluded from the earlier analysis of almost 600 of the donors. An earlier analysis of 450 to 650 of the donors called V segments functional above 56.7% productive rearrangements and segregating when the between-donor standard deviation exceeded 5%. A statistical classification framework was built for diagnosing cytomegalovirus status from the catalog of TCR beta chain sequences. In a later analysis, V and J genes were assigned by comparing TCR nucleotide sequences against IMGT/GENE-DB human TR gene sequences. A later analysis assigned CDR3 sequences and most-parsimonious VDJ recombination scenarios with the TCRdist pipeline. In a later analysis, every TCR beta chain was defined by the combination of its CDR3 amino acid sequence and its V-gene family, and reads without a unique V-gene family were dropped. To address suspected cross-contamination and a sequencing artifact, a later analysis removed roughly 580 highly shared, low-generation-probability nucleotide sequences. In a later analysis, a clonal expansion index for each public chain was calculated from normalized within-repertoire ranks of inferred template counts. Generation probabilities in a later analysis came from a VDJ recombination model fitted to out-of-frame rearrangements, and those results were checked against IGoR. In a later analysis, hypergeometric tests were used to score TCR-TCR, TCR-HLA and TCR-CMV co-occurrence, with a repertoire-size bias correction applied to TCR pairs. A later analysis estimated false discovery rates by permuting HLA or CMV assignments 20 times. A later analysis grouped co-occurring TCRs with DBSCAN, adding TCRdist sequence similarity when clustering within HLA-allele-positive subsets. For co-occurrence clustering, repertoires with fewer than 30,000 or more than 120,000 public chains were excluded, along with four or five repertoires with anomalous nucleotide sharing. In TCRdb, the immuneACCESS table is reduced to in-frame sequences with V and J assigned. These tables do not hold every clone; where another copy was compared, an unresolved V gene accounts for under half, and the others remain unexplained. Clone size and V and J calls were adopted from that table, with D and trimming inferred from the DNA. The sample has 180,000 or so clones on record, 82% of them singletons. The ten largest clones capture approximately 1.6% of the sample.

The cohort comprised 670 or so healthy bone marrow donors. At the time of sampling, all cohort members were nominally healthy, though unrecorded immune exposures were likely present. The donor tested CMV seronegative, placing the donor among the 300 to 450 seronegative members of the cohort. Every donor gave a peripheral blood sample, and the peripheral blood mononuclear cells from that sample were used for TCR beta sequencing. The Qiagen DNeasy Blood Extraction Kit was used to extract genomic DNA from the blood cell samples. Inclusive of the bounding cysteine and phenylalanine, the CDR3 is 14 residues long. The only DNA kept is the CDR3, 42 bases in frame from the first base. Germline trimming amounts to 6 bases on V and 7 bases on J, with 8 as the count of junction bases outside the gene matches. The germline V gene encodes CDR1 ENHRY and CDR2 SYGVKD.

The source material was PBMCs. The chain is made from TRBV10-3 and TRBJ2-2, with TRBD2 identical over 7 junction bases. The TCR sequence derives from a male donor in good health and CMV-seronegative. The CDR3 sequence is CAISARGEVGELFF. In nucleotide form, the sequence is TGTGCCATCAGCGCCCGGGGGGAGGTCGGGGAGCTGTTTTTT.